This T cell receptor (beta chain) was sequenced in a study of radiation and T cells in renal cell carcinoma. Concerning this clone: As yet, its antigen is unknown.

Time point: blood 2 weeks post-SBRT. Described treatment: 15 Gy SBRT to primary tumor, nephrectomy 4 weeks later. The patient's renal cell carcinoma had clear cell pathology. TCRdb's table, derived via immunoSEQ multiplex PCR, lists solely in-frame clones and lacks some. The sample contains 120,000 or so clones, 75% to 90% of which appear only once. Study results and caveats: No pretreatment tumor biopsies were available for baseline clonotypes. In blood, top tumor clones expanded by 2 weeks, shrinking by 4.

V gave up 1 base and J gave up 2 bases, with 18 bases separating them. Per the germline V gene, CDR1 is MGHRA and CDR2 is YSYEKL. The CDR3 has 17 amino acids. This chain joins TRBV4-1 and TRBJ2-7; the D gene is possibly TRBD2 (5 bases). The clonotype comes from a woman aged 55 to 70 with renal cell carcinoma. Sequencing was performed on blood, taken from a patient whose treatment included radiotherapy and nephrectomy. The CDR3 coding sequence is TGCGCCAGCAGCCAAGGGTTTCAGCGGACTCAAGCCTACGAGCAGTACTTC. This sequence encodes CASSQGFQRTQAYEQYF.